These 21 T cell receptor beta chains were all obtained from the same sample, sequenced in a study of T-cell reconstitution after alpha-beta-depleted transplantation in children. Unique molecular identifiers were incorporated when the TCRbeta library was constructed. TCRdb used MiXCR to reprocess the PCR reads, holding one entry per CDR3 protein. The table shows around 200,000 distinct CDR3 sequences, with roughly 8.1% occurring only once. The sequencing here drew on PBMCs, mostly from graft donor cells, taken 360 days after TCRalphabeta/CD19-depleted stem cell transplant. These receptors all come from a male patient aged 2-10 years who had a stem cell transplant for acute myeloid leukemia, so the T cells may come from the graft donor.

There are a few counts of this clonotype. The DNA for the CDR3 is TGTGCCAGTAGCCTATACGGGACTAGACAGAATGAGCAGTTCTTC. It encodes CASSLYGTRQNEQFF. The chain recombines TRBV19 with TRBJ2-1, with TRBD2 matching 8 bases. CDR1 LNHDA and CDR2 SQIVND come from the germline V gene (reference sequence). V lost 6 bases, J lost 7 bases, and 11 bases stayed unmatched. This CDR3 is built from 15 residues.

This chain links TRBV4-3 with TRBJ2-1; 9 bases are shared with TRBD2. CDR1 is LGHNA, CDR2 YSLEER, per germline. V lost 3 bases, J lost 5 bases, and 5 bases stayed unmatched. The CDR3 is 15 residues long. The CDR3: CASSHGLARDNEQFF. DNA of the CDR3: TGCGCCAGCAGCCACGGACTAGCGAGGGACAATGAGCAGTTCTTC.

Many counts were recorded for this clonotype. This sequence joins TRBV10-3 and TRBJ1-4; perhaps TRBD1 as D (5 bases). This CDR3 spans 15 amino acids. Germline lookup yields CDR1 ENHRY and CDR2 SYGVKD. V was pared by 4 bases and J by 3 bases, with 12 bases between. The CDR3, as DNA: TGTGCCATCAGTGTCGGGCCAGGGCCTAATGAAAAACTGTTTTTT. Residues: CAISVGPGPNEKLFF.

The chain is built from TRBV4-1 and TRBJ2-5; D is unresolved. V shed 1 base and J shed 7 bases, with 13 bases lying between them. Germline assignment: CDR1 MGHRA and CDR2 YSYEKL. This CDR3 comprises 14 residues. The CDR3 loop is CASSQVLAVGTQYF. CDR3 coding DNA: TGCGCCAGCAGCCAAGTTTTGGCGGTCGGGACCCAGTACTTC.

V usage is TRBV7-9 and J usage is TRBJ1-5, with D unclear. The germline gives CDR1 SEHNR, CDR2 FQNEAQ (reference sequence). The CDR3 is 12 amino acids. Trimming took 7 bases from V and 4 from J, leaving 8 bases between them. CDR3 loop: CASTRENQPQHF. Written as DNA, the CDR3 is TGTGCCAGCACCCGGGAAAATCAGCCCCAGCATTTT.

This rearrangement joins TRBV27 to TRBJ2-2, with D maybe TRBD2 (6 bases). This CDR3 comprises 16 residues. V lost 7 bases and J 1 base, leaving 16 bases between the germline ends. Germline-derived CDR1 and CDR2 are MNHEY and SMNVEV (reference sequence). The CDR3 DNA reads as TGTGCCAGCACCTCACAAACTAGCAGGAACACCGGGGAGCTGTTTTTT. It yields the protein CASTSQTSRNTGELFF.

V gene TRBV2 combines with J gene TRBJ2-2; 7 bases agree with TRBD1. Germline-derived CDR1 and CDR2 are SNHLY and FYNNEI. J lost 6 bases, V lost 7 bases, and 8 bases had no gene match. The CDR3 consists of 14 residues. The CDR3 region has the DNA TGTGCCAGCACTAAGGGACAGTATCCCGGGGAGCTGTTTTTT. It is translated as CASTKGQYPGELFF. The whole variable domain, remainder taken from reference TRBV2 and TRBJ2-2, is EPEVTQTPSHQVTQMGQEVILRCVPISNHLYFYWYRQILGQKVEFLVSFYNNEISEKSEIFDDQFSVERPDGSNFTLKIRSTKLEDSAMYFCASTKGQYPGELFFGEGSRLTVL.

This clonotype was found a few times. The chain uses TRBV5-1 and TRBJ2-1; possibly TRBD1 or TRBD2 for D (5 bases each). CDR1 and CDR2 from the germline V gene are SGHRS and YFSETQ. Trimming cost V 2 bases and J 2 bases, with 11 bases left between them. The CDR3 sequence is 15 residues long. CDR3 loop: CASSLEGNAYNEQFF. The CDR3 DNA reads as TGCGCCAGCAGCTTAGAGGGGAACGCCTACAATGAGCAGTTCTTC.

This clonotype came up many times. The chain is built from TRBV6-1 and TRBJ2-1, with TRBD2 identical over 14 bases. Looked up from germline, CDR1 is MNHNS and CDR2 is SASEGT. This CDR3 is built from 18 residues. V lost 4 bases and J lost 10; bases outside the gene matches: 15. Written as DNA, the CDR3 is TGTGCCAGCAGTGGACTAGCGGGAGGGACCTTTTCCCCAAGGGAGCAGTTCTTC. Residues: CASSGLAGGTFSPREQFF.

This clonotype was detected only a few times. The chain combines TRBV20-1 with TRBJ2-2; possible D gene TRBD2, 6 bases. This CDR3 spans 14 amino acids. Trimming removed 3 bases at V and 6 bases at J, with 14 bases between. Germline V lookup: CDR1 DFQATT, CDR2 SNEGSKA (reference sequence). CDR3 amino acids: CSARDPTSPGELFF. CDR3 nucleotides: TGCAGTGCTAGGGATCCGACTAGTCCCGGGGAGCTGTTTTTT.

This clonotype was seen many times. The J gene is TRBJ2-3, the V gene TRBV7-9, with 13 bases lining up with TRBD2. The germline gives CDR1 SEHNR, CDR2 FQNEAQ (reference sequence). The J segment lost 2 bases and the V segment lost 5 bases, leaving 4 bases of the junction unmatched. This CDR3 has 16 amino acids. CDR3 loop: CASSKGLAGATDTQYF. The CDR3 DNA reads as TGTGCCAGCAGCAAAGGACTAGCGGGGGCCACAGATACGCAGTATTTT.

This clonotype turned up a few times. The chain is built from TRBV5-1 and TRBJ1-1; D is ambiguous. The CDR3 spans 14 residues. V was cut by 1 base and J by 3 bases, with 10 bases left in between. Germline V gene lookup returns CDR1 SGHRS and CDR2 YFSETQ. In nucleotides, the CDR3 is TGCGCCAGCAGCTTGCTAACCGGGGACACTGAAGCTTTCTTT. Protein sequence: CASSLLTGDTEAFF.

A few counts support this clonotype. The genes are TRBV12-3 or TRBV12-4 and TRBJ2-3; D is perhaps TRBD2 (6 bases). V was pared by 1 base and J by 3 bases, with 11 bases between. The CDR3 is 15 amino acids. CDR3 coding DNA: TGTGCCAGCAGTTTAGGAAGGAGGGGTACAGATACGCAGTATTTT. It encodes CASSLGRRGTDTQYF.

This rearrangement joins TRBV9 to TRBJ2-1, with 10 nucleotides matching TRBD2. V dropped 3 bases and J dropped 2; count of bases not matched to a gene: 2. The CDR3 contains 15 residues. The germline V gene encodes CDR1 SGDLS and CDR2 YYNGEE. This CDR3 reads CASSESGGAYNEQFF. The DNA for the CDR3 is TGTGCCAGCAGCGAGAGCGGGGGGGCCTACAATGAGCAGTTCTTC. The whole variable domain, remainder taken from reference TRBV9 and TRBJ2-1, is DSGVTQTPKHLITATGQRVTLRCSPRSGDLSVYWYQQSLDQGLQFLIQYYNGEERAKGNILERFSAQQFPDLHSELNLSSLELGDSALYFCASSESGGAYNEQFFGPGTRLTVL.

There are many counts of this clonotype. This sequence joins TRBV2 and TRBJ2-1, with TRBD2 matching 16 bases. This CDR3 has 21 amino acids. CDR1 SNHLY and CDR2 FYNNEI come from the germline V gene. J was trimmed by 0 bases and V by 4 bases; bases with no gene match: 12. In nucleotides, the CDR3 is TGTGCCAGCAGTGCGAACCCGGGACTAGCGGGGGGGCTTGTCTCCTACAATGAGCAGTTCTTC. This codes for CASSANPGLAGGLVSYNEQFF. Full variable domain (outside the CDR3, taken from reference TRBV2 and TRBJ2-1): EPEVTQTPSHQVTQMGQEVILRCVPISNHLYFYWYRQILGQKVEFLVSFYNNEISEKSEIFDDQFSVERPDGSNFTLKIRSTKLEDSAMYFCASSANPGLAGGLVSYNEQFFGPGTRLTVL.

In its sample, this clonotype was seen many times. The chain joins TRBV29-1 to TRBJ2-5; D uncertain. V lost 1 base and J 5 bases, leaving 11 bases between the germline ends. CDR1 SQVTM and CDR2 ANQGSEA come from the germline V gene. The CDR3 is made up of 13 amino acids. CDR3 region: CSVEVGYKETQYF. As DNA, the CDR3 is TGCAGCGTTGAAGTAGGCTATAAGGAGACCCAGTACTTC. Full variable domain (missing parts from reference TRBV29-1 and TRBJ2-5): SAVISQKPSRDICQRGTSLTIQCQVDSQVTMMFWYRQQPGQSLTLIATANQGSEATYESGFVIDKFPISRPNLTFSTLTVSNMSPEDSSIYLCSVEVGYKETQYFGPGTRLLVL.

In its sample, this clonotype was seen many times. This chain joins TRBV28 and TRBJ1-2, with unresolved D. V was shortened by 4 bases and J by 5 bases, with 11 bases between the two germline ends. Germline CDR1 and CDR2: MDHEN and SYDVKM. The CDR3 has 13 residues. The CDR3 region is CASSYLLLYGYTF. CDR3 DNA sequence: TGTGCCAGCAGTTACTTGCTCCTTTATGGCTACACCTTC.

This clonotype was recorded many times. The chain carries TRBV20-1 and TRBJ2-5; D is uncertain. V was clipped by 1 base and J by 0 bases, with 3 bases between them. The CDR3 is 12 residues long. Germline CDR1 DFQATT, CDR2 SNEGSKA (reference sequence). The CDR3 is CSARGYQETQYF. The CDR3 bases are TGCAGTGCTAGAGGTTACCAAGAGACCCAGTACTTC.

The chain couples TRBV6-1 to TRBJ2-3; 14 positions match TRBD2. This CDR3 has 15 residues. The junction had 4 bases not matched to a gene; V was cut back by 6 bases and J by 5 bases. Germline V gene sequence: CDR1 MNHNS, CDR2 SASEGT. CDR3 residues: CASRSGLAGGDTQYF. Here the CDR3 DNA reads TGTGCCAGCAGGTCAGGACTAGCGGGGGGAGATACGCAGTATTTT.

This clonotype was found many times. This chain joins TRBV5-5 and TRBJ1-1, with D unclear. CDR1 is SGHKS, CDR2 YYEKEE, per germline (reference sequence). The CDR3 extends over 13 amino acids. V dropped 1 base and J dropped 6 bases, with 10 bases sitting between them. The CDR3 coding sequence is TGTGCCAGCAGCTTGTATAGGGTCCCTGAAGCTTTCTTT. Residues: CASSLYRVPEAFF.

This clonotype was seen a handful of times. This rearrangement joins TRBV13 to TRBJ2-5; D call uncertain. Per germline, CDR1 PRHDT and CDR2 FYEKMQ (reference sequence). CDR3 length equals 14 residues. With 5 bases removed from V and 3 bases from J, the gap between germline ends came to 13 bases. CDR3 amino acids: CASSPADMEETQYF. As DNA, the CDR3 is TGTGCCAGCAGCCCGGCCGACATGGAAGAGACCCAGTACTTC.